The T cell receptor beta chain under discussion was sequenced for a study of blood T cell repertoires in COVID-19. Whole-study context: Some COVID-19 samples were acute and others convalescent; all came from the United States, Italy and Spain. Nucleic acid was either cDNA or gDNA, and it came from T cells, B-cell-depleted T cells, or PBMCs.

Germline V CDR1 and CDR2: SGHRS, YFSETQ. Germline trimming cut 2 bases from V and 4 bases from J; bases unmatched to any gene: 9. The CDR3 covers 17 residues. Produced via immunoSEQ multiplex PCR; TCRdb's table is partial and in-frame only. The sample includes about 380,000 clones, approximately 77% of them seen just once. This clonotype was obtained from a human donor with acute or convalescent COVID-19. The donor label of this sample is uncertain. Sequencing was carried out using peripheral blood. The V and J genes are TRBV5-1 and TRBJ2-3, with TRBD2 matching over 11 bases. The CDR3 coding sequence is TGCGCCAGCAGCTTCGGCGGTAGCGGGGGGGCGGCAGATACGCAGTATTTT. Protein: CASSFGGSGGAADTQYF.